This TCR beta chain stems from a study of OX40 agonist ivuxolimab in advanced cancers. The wider study: While on treatment, patients had intravenous ivuxolimab at 0.01 to 10 mg/kg every 2 weeks.

CDR1 and CDR2 from the germline V gene are SNHLY and FYNNEI. The CDR3 length is 15 residues. V was pared by 6 bases and J by 2 bases, with 3 bases of the junction left unmatched. Method: immunoSEQ multiplex PCR; TCRdb's copy keeps in-frame clones and lacks some. The sample has around 46,000 clones, around nine tenths seen once. The V call is TRBV2, the J call TRBJ2-1, with 11 bases matching TRBD2. This TCR was recovered from an adult with an advanced solid tumor such as melanoma, head and neck, liver or kidney cancer. The sample here was CD4+ or CD8+ T cells sorted from blood, taken in a trial of the OX40 agonist ivuxolimab. The CDR3 bases are TGTGCCAGCAGGGGACTAGCGGAGGCCTACAATGAGCAGTTCTTC. This encodes CASRGLAEAYNEQFF.